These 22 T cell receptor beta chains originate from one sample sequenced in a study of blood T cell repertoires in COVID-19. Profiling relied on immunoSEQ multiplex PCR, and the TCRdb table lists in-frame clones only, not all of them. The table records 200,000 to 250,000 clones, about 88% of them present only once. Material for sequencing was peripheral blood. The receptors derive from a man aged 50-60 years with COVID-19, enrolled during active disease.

CDR3 protein: CAITPGQGRNTGELFF. Here the CDR3 DNA reads TGTGCCATCACCCCGGGACAGGGGCGCAACACCGGGGAGCTGTTTTTT. This chain connects TRBV10-3 to TRBJ2-2; 10 nucleotides align to TRBD1. The V gene end was trimmed by 7 bases and the J gene end by 2 bases; junction bases not matched to a gene: 7. Germline V CDR1 and CDR2: ENHRY, SYGVKD. The CDR3 sequence is 16 residues long.

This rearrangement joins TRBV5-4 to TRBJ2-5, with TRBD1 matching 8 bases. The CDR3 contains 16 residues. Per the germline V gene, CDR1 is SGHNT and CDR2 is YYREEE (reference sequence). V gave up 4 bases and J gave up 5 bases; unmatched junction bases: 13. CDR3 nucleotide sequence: TGTGCCAGCAGCCCCACCCCAGGACAGGGTGGGGAGACCCAGTACTTC. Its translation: CASSPTPGQGGETQYF. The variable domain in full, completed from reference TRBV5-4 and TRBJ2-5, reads ETGVTQSPTHLIKTRGQQVTLRCSSQSGHNTVSWYQQALGQGPQFIFQYYREEENGRGNFPPRFSGLQFPNYSSELNVNALELDDSALYLCASSPTPGQGGETQYFGPGTRLLVL.

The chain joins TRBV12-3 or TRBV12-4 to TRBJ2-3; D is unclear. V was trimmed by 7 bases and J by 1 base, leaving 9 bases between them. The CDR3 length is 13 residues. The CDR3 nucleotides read TGTGCCAGCAACCGTCAGGGCACAGATACGCAGTATTTT. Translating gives CASNRQGTDTQYF.

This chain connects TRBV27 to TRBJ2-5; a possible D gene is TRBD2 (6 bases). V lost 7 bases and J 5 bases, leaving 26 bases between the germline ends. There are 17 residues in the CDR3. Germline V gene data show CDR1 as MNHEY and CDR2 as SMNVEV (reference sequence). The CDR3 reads CASTWRGAGKPGETQYF. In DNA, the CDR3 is TGTGCCAGCACCTGGCGGGGAGCGGGCAAGCCGGGGGAGACCCAGTACTTC.

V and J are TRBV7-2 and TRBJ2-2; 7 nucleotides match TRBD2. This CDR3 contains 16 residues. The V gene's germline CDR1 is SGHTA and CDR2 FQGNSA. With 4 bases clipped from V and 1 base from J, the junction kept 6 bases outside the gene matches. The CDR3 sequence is CASSSRREKNTGELFF. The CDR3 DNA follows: TGTGCCAGCAGCTCGAGGCGGGAGAAGAACACCGGGGAGCTGTTTTTT.

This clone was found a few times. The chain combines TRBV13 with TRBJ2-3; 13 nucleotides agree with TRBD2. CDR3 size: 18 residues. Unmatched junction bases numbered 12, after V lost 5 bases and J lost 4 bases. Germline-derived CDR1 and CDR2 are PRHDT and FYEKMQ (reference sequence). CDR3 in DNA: TGTGCCAGCAGCGGCGGACTAGCGGGAGCGACGGGCCCAGATACGCAGTATTTT. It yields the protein CASSGGLAGATGPDTQYF.

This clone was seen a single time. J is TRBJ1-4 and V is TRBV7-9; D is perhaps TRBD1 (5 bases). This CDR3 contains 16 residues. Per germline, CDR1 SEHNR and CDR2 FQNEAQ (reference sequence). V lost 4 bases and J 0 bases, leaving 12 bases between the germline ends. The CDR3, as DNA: TGTGCCAGCAGCTCAGGATCGACAGCAACTAATGAAAAACTGTTTTTT. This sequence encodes CASSSGSTATNEKLFF.

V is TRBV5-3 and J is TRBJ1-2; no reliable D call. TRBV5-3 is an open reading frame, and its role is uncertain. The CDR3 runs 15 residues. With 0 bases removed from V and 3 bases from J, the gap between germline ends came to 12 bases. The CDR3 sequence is CARSLVWRVDYGYTF. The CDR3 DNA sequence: TGTGCCAGAAGCTTGGTTTGGAGGGTTGACTATGGCTACACCTTC.

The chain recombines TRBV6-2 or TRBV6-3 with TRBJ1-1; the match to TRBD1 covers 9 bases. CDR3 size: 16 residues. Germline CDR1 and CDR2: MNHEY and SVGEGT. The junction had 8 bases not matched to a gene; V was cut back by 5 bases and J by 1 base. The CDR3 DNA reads TGTGCCAGCAGTCAGCACAGGGGGCCGGGGAACACTGAAGCTTTCTTT. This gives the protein CASSQHRGPGNTEAFF.

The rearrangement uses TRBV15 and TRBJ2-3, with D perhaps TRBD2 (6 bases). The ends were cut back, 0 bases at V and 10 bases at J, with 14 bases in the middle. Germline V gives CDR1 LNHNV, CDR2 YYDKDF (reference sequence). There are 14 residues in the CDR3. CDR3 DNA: TGTGCCACCAGCAGAGATCTCGACGGAGGGCCGCAGTATTTT. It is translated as CATSRDLDGGPQYF.

The CDR3 DNA reads TGCAGTGCTAGTCGCGGACAAGAGACCCAGTACTTC. As protein: CSASRGQETQYF. The V gene is TRBV20-1, the J gene TRBJ2-5; D is ambiguous. Germline loops: CDR1 DFQATT, CDR2 SNEGSKA (reference sequence). Trimming left V 3 bases short and J 2 bases short, with 7 bases between. The CDR3 is 12 amino acids.

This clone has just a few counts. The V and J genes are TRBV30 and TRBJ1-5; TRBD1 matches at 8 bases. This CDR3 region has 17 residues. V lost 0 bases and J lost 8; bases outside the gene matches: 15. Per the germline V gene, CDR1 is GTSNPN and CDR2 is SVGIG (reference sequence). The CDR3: CAWSVGSGTGGSEPQHF. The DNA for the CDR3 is TGTGCCTGGAGTGTAGGAAGCGGAACAGGGGGTTCGGAGCCCCAGCATTTT.

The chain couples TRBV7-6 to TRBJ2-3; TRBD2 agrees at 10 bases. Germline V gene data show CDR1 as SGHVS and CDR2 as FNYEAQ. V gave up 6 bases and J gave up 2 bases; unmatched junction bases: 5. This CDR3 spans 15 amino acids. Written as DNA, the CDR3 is TGTGCCAGCAGACCGACTAGCGGGTACACAGATACGCAGTATTTT. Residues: CASRPTSGYTDTQYF.

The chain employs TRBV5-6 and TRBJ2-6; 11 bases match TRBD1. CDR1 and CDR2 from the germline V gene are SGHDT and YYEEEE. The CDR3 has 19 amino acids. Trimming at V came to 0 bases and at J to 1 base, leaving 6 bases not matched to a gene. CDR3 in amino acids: CASSLAFGQGASGANVLTF. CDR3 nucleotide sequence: TGTGCCAGCAGCTTGGCCTTCGGACAGGGGGCATCTGGGGCCAACGTCCTGACTTTC.

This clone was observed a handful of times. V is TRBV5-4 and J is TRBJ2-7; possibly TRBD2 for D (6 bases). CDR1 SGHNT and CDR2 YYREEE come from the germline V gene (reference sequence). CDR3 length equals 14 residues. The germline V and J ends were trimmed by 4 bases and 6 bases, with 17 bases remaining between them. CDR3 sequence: CASSPDLLASEQYF. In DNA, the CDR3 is TGTGCCAGCAGCCCAGACCTGCTAGCGTCCGAGCAGTACTTC. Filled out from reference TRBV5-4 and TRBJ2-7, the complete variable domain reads ETGVTQSPTHLIKTRGQQVTLRCSSQSGHNTVSWYQQALGQGPQFIFQYYREEENGRGNFPPRFSGLQFPNYSSELNVNALELDDSALYLCASSPDLLASEQYFGPGTRLTVT.

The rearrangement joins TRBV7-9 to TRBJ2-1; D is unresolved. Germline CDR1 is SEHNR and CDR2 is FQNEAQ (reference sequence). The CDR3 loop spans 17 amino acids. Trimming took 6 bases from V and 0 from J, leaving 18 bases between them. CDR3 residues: CASSQPLERSSYNEQFF. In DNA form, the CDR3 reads TGTGCCAGCAGTCAGCCCCTAGAACGAAGCTCCTACAATGAGCAGTTCTTC.

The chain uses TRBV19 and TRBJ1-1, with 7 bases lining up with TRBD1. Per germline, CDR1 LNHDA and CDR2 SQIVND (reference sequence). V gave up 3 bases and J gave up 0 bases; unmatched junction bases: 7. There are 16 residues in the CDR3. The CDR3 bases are TGTGCCAGTAGTATCAGGGGGATTGAAATGAACACTGAAGCTTTCTTT. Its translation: CASSIRGIEMNTEAFF.

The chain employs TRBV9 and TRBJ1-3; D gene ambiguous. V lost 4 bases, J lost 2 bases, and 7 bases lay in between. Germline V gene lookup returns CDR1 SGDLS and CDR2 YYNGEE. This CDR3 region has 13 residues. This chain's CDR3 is CASSPRAGNTIYF. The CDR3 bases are TGTGCCAGCAGCCCCCGAGCTGGAAACACCATATATTTT.

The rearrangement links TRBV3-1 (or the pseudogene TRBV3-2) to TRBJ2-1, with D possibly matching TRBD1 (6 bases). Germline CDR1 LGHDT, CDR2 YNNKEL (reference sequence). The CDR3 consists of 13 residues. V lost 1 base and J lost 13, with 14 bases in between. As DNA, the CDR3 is TGTGCCAGCAGCCAAGGTGTCAGGGGATTTCAGTTCTTC. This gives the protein CASSQGVRGFQFF.

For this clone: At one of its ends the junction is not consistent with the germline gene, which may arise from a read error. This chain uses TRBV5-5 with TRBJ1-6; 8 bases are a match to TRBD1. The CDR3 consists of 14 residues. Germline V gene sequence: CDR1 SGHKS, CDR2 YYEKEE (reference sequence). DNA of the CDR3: TGTGCCAGCAGCTGGACAGGGAAGAATTCACCCCTCTACTTT. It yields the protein CASSWTGKNSPLYF. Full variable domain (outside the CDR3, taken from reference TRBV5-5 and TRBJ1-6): DAGVTQSPTHLIKTRGQQVTLRCSPISGHKSVSWYQQVLGQGPQFIFQYYEKEERGRGNFPDRFSARQFPNYSSELNVNALLLGDSALYLCASSWTGKNSPLYFGNGTRLTVT.

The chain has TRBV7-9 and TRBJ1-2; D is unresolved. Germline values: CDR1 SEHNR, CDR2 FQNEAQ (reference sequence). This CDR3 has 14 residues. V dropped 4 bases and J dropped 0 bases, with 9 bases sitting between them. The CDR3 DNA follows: TGTGCCAGCAGCTCAGTTATGGCTAACTATGGCTACACCTTC. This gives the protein CASSSVMANYGYTF.

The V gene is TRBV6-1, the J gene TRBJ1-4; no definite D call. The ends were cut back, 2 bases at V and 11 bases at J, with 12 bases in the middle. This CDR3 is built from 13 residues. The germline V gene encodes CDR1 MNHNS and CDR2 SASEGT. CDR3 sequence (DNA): TGTGCCAGCAGTGAATCTTTCCCGGAGAAACTGTTTTTT. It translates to CASSESFPEKLFF.